Below, 28 T cell receptor beta chains from the same sample are listed, as sequenced in a study of blood T cell repertoires in COVID-19. The table came from immunoSEQ multiplex PCR; TCRdb's copy has only in-frame clones and leaves some out. The top ten clones hold less than 3% of a sample with 50,000 to 55,000 clones, 86% of them seen once. The specimen sequenced was peripheral blood. These receptor sequences come from a man older than 75 with acute or convalescent COVID-19.

The CDR3 nucleotides are TGCGCCAGCAGCCAAGGTCTCACTGAAGCTTTCTTT. Its protein product is CASSQGLTEAFF. The chain joins TRBV4-1 to TRBJ1-1; no reliable D call. V shed 1 base and J shed 4 bases, with 4 bases lying between them. Germline CDR1 MGHRA, CDR2 YSYEKL. The CDR3 consists of 12 residues.

The rearrangement joins TRBV7-9 to TRBJ2-7; the D gene is possibly TRBD1 (7 bases). The CDR3 has 13 residues. CDR1 and CDR2 from the germline V gene are SEHNR and FQNEAQ (reference sequence). DNA of the CDR3: TGTGCCAGCAGCTCACGCGCGGGACAGTTGCCCCGGGTC. This sequence encodes CASSSRAGQLPRV.

This clone was detected a few times. The chain employs TRBV7-3 and TRBJ1-6, with D tentatively TRBD1 (5 bases). The germline V and J ends were trimmed by 0 bases and 9 bases, with 12 bases remaining between them. Looked up from germline, CDR1 is SGHTA and CDR2 is FQGTGA. The CDR3 length is 15 residues. CDR3 protein: CASSLTGRGRSPLHF. The CDR3 nucleotides read TGTGCCAGCAGCTTAACCGGGAGGGGCCGTTCACCCCTCCACTTT.

The J gene is TRBJ2-7, the V gene TRBV29-1; 10 nucleotides agree with TRBD1. V was clipped by 6 bases and J by 1 base; unmatched bases: 3. CDR1 is SQVTM and CDR2 is ANQGSEA in the germline V gene. The CDR3 covers 13 residues. CDR3 sequence: CSVWDRGSYEQYF. The CDR3, as DNA: TGCAGCGTCTGGGACAGGGGATCCTACGAGCAGTACTTC.

This clone was detected only once. This chain connects TRBV27 to TRBJ2-5; 12 bases match TRBD1. Germline CDR1 MNHEY, CDR2 SMNVEV (reference sequence). CDR3 length: 15 amino acids. V was clipped by 4 bases and J by 6 bases; unmatched bases: 6. The chain's CDR3 is CASSSPGQGAKTQYF. CDR3 DNA: TGTGCCAGCAGTTCCCCGGGACAGGGGGCGAAGACCCAGTACTTC.

V usage is TRBV5-4 and J usage is TRBJ1-4; weak D call: TRBD1 (6 bases). Germline V gene lookup returns CDR1 SGHNT and CDR2 YYREEE (reference sequence). V dropped 4 bases and J dropped 2 bases, with 15 bases sitting between them. This CDR3 region has 16 residues. The CDR3 reads CASSPSGARTNEKLFF. CDR3 in DNA: TGTGCCAGCAGCCCCTCAGGGGCGAGGACTAATGAAAAACTGTTTTTT.

The CDR3 coding sequence is TGTGCCAGCAGCCCTAGCGGGGGCGGCACCGGGGAGCTGTTTTTT. Its protein is CASSPSGGGTGELFF. The gene calls are TRBV11-2 and TRBJ2-2; 10 nucleotides match TRBD2. The CDR3 spans 15 residues. Germline V gives CDR1 SGHAT, CDR2 FQNNGV. After removal of 5 bases from V and 4 bases from J, the junction contained 4 bases not matched to a gene.

The V gene is TRBV11-2, the J gene TRBJ1-2, with TRBD1 matching 7 bases. V lost 6 bases, J lost 8 bases, and 6 bases stayed unmatched. Germline V gives CDR1 SGHAT, CDR2 FQNNGV. This CDR3 region has 12 residues. In nucleotides, the CDR3 is TGTGCCAGCAGTTTCGACAGGGCGGGCTACACCTTC. It is translated as CASSFDRAGYTF. The full variable domain, with the rest looked up from reference TRBV11-2 and TRBJ1-2, is EAGVAQSPRYKIIEKRQSVAFWCNPISGHATLYWYQQILGQGPKLLIQFQNNGVVDDSQLPKDRFSAERLKGVDSTLKIQPAKLEDSAVYLCASSFDRAGYTFGSGTRLTVV.

V gene TRBV6-5 combines with J gene TRBJ1-1; no definite D call. Germline V lookup: CDR1 MNHEY, CDR2 SVGAGI. The CDR3 covers 11 residues. Deletions cut 7 bases from V and 10 bases from J, with 13 bases between. The CDR3: CASTSEGGAFF. CDR3 nucleotides: TGTGCCAGCACCTCAGAGGGCGGAGCTTTCTTT.

The chain is built from TRBV2 and TRBJ1-2; 11 bases align to TRBD1. Germline assignment: CDR1 SNHLY and CDR2 FYNNEI. V dropped 4 bases and J dropped 2; count of bases not matched to a gene: 3. The CDR3 consists of 15 residues. The CDR3 here is CASSGDRGSNYGYTF. In nucleotides, the CDR3 is TGTGCCAGCAGTGGGGACAGGGGGTCCAACTATGGCTACACCTTC.

This chain connects TRBV7-8 to TRBJ1-3; possibly TRBD1 for D (5 bases). The CDR3 is 13 amino acids. Germline lookup yields CDR1 SGHVS and CDR2 FQNEAQ. Trimming shortened V by 5 bases and J by 4 bases, and 9 bases separated the two germline ends. The CDR3 DNA reads as TGTGCCAGCAGCCCGGCAGGGGGAAACACCATATATTTT. It codes for CASSPAGGNTIYF. The full variable domain, rest sourced from reference TRBV7-8 and TRBJ1-3, is GAGVSQSPRYKVAKRGQDVALRCDPISGHVSLFWYQQALGQGPEFLTYFQNEAQLDKSGLPSDRFFAERPEGSVSTLKIQRTQQEDSAVYLCASSPAGGNTIYFGEGSWLTVV.

This clone was counted a single time. The rearrangement uses TRBV5-1 and TRBJ2-7, with a weak D call TRBD1 (6 bases). V gave up 4 bases and J gave up 5 bases, with 16 bases separating them. Germline V gene sequence: CDR1 SGHRS, CDR2 YFSETQ. The CDR3 runs to 14 residues. The CDR3 DNA reads TGCGCCAGCAGCGGTTCAGGGGCAACGAACGAGCAGTACTTC. This translates into CASSGSGATNEQYF. The full variable domain, with the rest looked up from reference TRBV5-1 and TRBJ2-7, is KAGVTQTPRYLIKTRGQQVTLSCSPISGHRSVSWYQQTPGQGLQFLFEYFSETQRNKGNFPGRFSGRQFSNSRSEMNVSTLELGDSALYLCASSGSGATNEQYFGPGTRLTVT.

V gene TRBV24-1 combines with J gene TRBJ2-1; D might be TRBD2 (7 bases). Germline CDR1 KGHDR, CDR2 SFDVKD. V lost 5 bases and J lost 7, with 17 bases in between. This CDR3 region has 15 residues. The CDR3 here is CATSGGPGGRNEQFF. The CDR3 DNA sequence: TGTGCCACCAGTGGGGGCCCGGGGGGCAGAAATGAGCAGTTCTTC.

The rearrangement joins TRBV10-1 to TRBJ1-1; a possible D gene is TRBD1 (5 bases). The CDR3 totals 14 residues. CDR1 and CDR2 (germline): WNHNN, SYGVQD (reference sequence). V shed 3 bases and J shed 6 bases, with 14 bases lying between them. CDR3 nucleotide sequence: TGCGCCAGCAGTGAAGACTTCGCGGGGGCTGAAGCTTTCTTT. Protein product: CASSEDFAGAEAFF.

The gene calls are TRBV10-2 and TRBJ2-7, with D possibly being TRBD2 (5 bases). This CDR3 region has 14 residues. In germline, CDR1 is WSHSY, CDR2 SAAADI. Trimming left V 6 bases short and J 1 base short, with 13 bases between. The CDR3 region is CASRDSGRSYEQYF. The CDR3 bases are TGCGCCAGCAGGGACTCCGGCCGGTCCTACGAGCAGTACTTC.

CDR3 sequence reads: CASSSQGGQPQHF. CDR3 DNA: TGTGCCAGTAGCTCACAGGGGGGACAGCCCCAGCATTTT. The chain is built from TRBV19 and TRBJ1-5; 8 nucleotides agree with TRBD1. The germline gives CDR1 LNHDA, CDR2 SQIVND (reference sequence). With V trimmed by 6 bases and J by 7 bases, 5 bases remained unmatched. This CDR3 has 13 residues.

The J gene is TRBJ1-3, the V gene TRBV6-6; 9 bases fit TRBD1. V lost 2 bases, J lost 4 bases, and 3 bases stayed unmatched. Germline values: CDR1 MNHNY, CDR2 SVGAGI (reference sequence). The CDR3 has 15 residues. CDR3 in amino acids: CASSYGDREGNTIYF. CDR3 sequence (DNA): TGTGCCAGCAGTTACGGGGACAGGGAAGGAAACACCATATATTTT.

This chain connects TRBV2 to TRBJ2-1; 12 bases map to TRBD2. The V gene end was trimmed by 7 bases and the J gene end by 8 bases; junction bases not matched to a gene: 15. The CDR3 extends over 17 amino acids. CDR1 and CDR2 (germline): SNHLY, FYNNEI. The CDR3 DNA sequence: TGTGCCAGCACCCAGGGGCCTAGCGGGGGGGTTATCCATGAGCAGTTCTTC. Residues: CASTQGPSGGVIHEQFF. The variable domain in full, completed from reference TRBV2 and TRBJ2-1, reads EPEVTQTPSHQVTQMGQEVILRCVPISNHLYFYWYRQILGQKVEFLVSFYNNEISEKSEIFDDQFSVERPDGSNFTLKIRSTKLEDSAMYFCASTQGPSGGVIHEQFFGPGTRLTVL.

The chain employs TRBV19 and TRBJ1-3; TRBD1 agrees at 7 bases. CDR3 size: 17 residues. The V and J ends lost 3 bases and 0 bases, in that order; junction bases with no gene match: 8. Germline CDR1 reads LNHDA; CDR2 reads SQIVND (reference sequence). As DNA, the CDR3 is TGTGCCAGTAGTATGCCGGGACAGCCCAGCTCTGGAAACACCATATATTTT. Translated, it gives CASSMPGQPSSGNTIYF.

J is TRBJ1-4 and V is TRBV11-2; maybe TRBD1 (5 bases). The ends were cut back, 5 bases at V and 8 bases at J, with 15 bases in the middle. CDR3 size: 14 residues. From germline, CDR1 is SGHAT and CDR2 FQNNGV. The CDR3 region has the DNA TGTGCCAGCAGCCGTACAGGTGGGGGGGAAAAACTGTTTTTT. It is translated as CASSRTGGGEKLFF. The entire variable domain, with the rest obtained from reference TRBV11-2 and TRBJ1-4, is as follows: EAGVAQSPRYKIIEKRQSVAFWCNPISGHATLYWYQQILGQGPKLLIQFQNNGVVDDSQLPKDRFSAERLKGVDSTLKIQPAKLEDSAVYLCASSRTGGGEKLFFGSGTQLSVL.

The chain uses TRBV6-5 and TRBJ2-7; 7 bases fit TRBD1. V was clipped by 2 bases and J by 0 bases; unmatched bases: 7. CDR3 length: 16 amino acids. Germline V CDR1 and CDR2: MNHEY, SVGAGI. The CDR3 sequence is CASSYRTGTDSYEQYF. The DNA for the CDR3 is TGTGCCAGCAGTTACCGCACCGGGACAGACTCCTACGAGCAGTACTTC.

The chain joins TRBV2 to TRBJ1-2; 7 positions agree with TRBD1. The CDR3 loop spans 13 amino acids. With 6 bases clipped from V and 4 bases from J, the junction kept 5 bases outside the gene matches. Germline assignment: CDR1 SNHLY and CDR2 FYNNEI. CDR3 residues: CASSVRDSYGYTF. As DNA, the CDR3 is TGTGCCAGCAGCGTTCGGGACAGCTATGGCTACACCTTC.

This clone was seen a single time. The chain combines TRBV28 with TRBJ1-1; 11 bases align to TRBD1. Germline CDR1 MDHEN, CDR2 SYDVKM. V gave up 5 bases and J gave up 6 bases; unmatched junction bases: 8. The CDR3 has 15 residues. The CDR3 is CASSPWTGGASEAFF. In nucleotides, the CDR3 is TGTGCCAGCAGTCCATGGACAGGGGGCGCGTCTGAAGCTTTCTTT.

The chain uses TRBV9 and TRBJ2-2; D ambiguous. V lost 3 bases and J lost 0, with 6 bases in between. The CDR3 runs 14 residues. The germline V gene encodes CDR1 SGDLS and CDR2 YYNGEE. This CDR3 reads CASSGASNTGELFF. The CDR3 region has the DNA TGTGCCAGCAGCGGAGCCTCGAACACCGGGGAGCTGTTTTTT.

The chain employs TRBV29-1 and TRBJ1-2; 7 positions agree with TRBD1. J lost 1 base, V lost 6 bases, and 8 bases had no gene match. CDR1 SQVTM and CDR2 ANQGSEA come from the germline V gene. This CDR3 comprises 14 residues. The CDR3 is CSVQDRADNYGYTF. In DNA, the CDR3 is TGCAGCGTACAAGACAGGGCCGATAACTATGGCTACACCTTC.

This chain uses TRBV5-6 with TRBJ2-5, with D unclear. The V end lost 1 base, the J end lost 8 bases, and 18 bases lay between the germline ends. Germline values: CDR1 SGHDT, CDR2 YYEEEE. This CDR3 is built from 15 residues. CDR3 bases: TGTGCCAGCAGCTTGTTCCGGCCCCCCGAGGTAACCCAGTACTTC. It specifies CASSLFRPPEVTQYF.

The V gene is TRBV7-2, the J gene TRBJ1-1; a possible D gene is TRBD1 (6 bases). This CDR3 is 14 amino acids long. V was pared by 1 base and J by 6 bases, with 12 bases between. Germline V gives CDR1 SGHTA, CDR2 FQGNSA. The CDR3 loop reads CASSLVQGSSEAFF. The CDR3, as DNA: TGTGCCAGCAGCTTAGTACAGGGCAGCTCTGAAGCTTTCTTT.

CDR3 protein: CASSRGGSYEQYF. For the CDR3, the DNA is TGTGCCAGCAGCCGGGGGGGGTCCTACGAGCAGTACTTC. This chain joins TRBV11-3 and TRBJ2-7, with 8 nucleotides matching TRBD2. Germline trimming cut 5 bases from V and 1 base from J; bases unmatched to any gene: 1. CDR3 length equals 13 residues. The germline gives CDR1 SGHNT, CDR2 YENEEA.